This T cell receptor beta chain was captured in a study of T cell repertoires in cytomegalovirus infection. Looking at the study overall: Evidence of both CMV infection and a matching HLA type came from public TCR beta signatures. Study observations and caveats: The ex vivo response showed dominance by HLA-C-restricted CMV-specific TCR beta clonotypes.

Trimming removed 5 bases at V and 4 bases at J, with 11 bases between. The CDR3 is 13 amino acids. CDR1 and CDR2 from the germline V gene are SEHNR and FQNEAQ (reference sequence). On this clonotype itself: Its cognate antigen is unknown.

TCRdb analysed the reads with MiXCR anew, one entry per CDR3 protein. The sample yields 200,000 or so distinct CDR3 sequences, about 28% seen once. The clonotype comes from a human donor in good health (CMV status not recorded). Some clones in this sample may be carry-over from other donors' samples. Material: PBMCs. The V gene is TRBV7-9, the J gene TRBJ2-5; possibly TRBD2 for D (6 bases). CDR3 sequence (DNA): TGTGCCAGCAGCCCTCGGGGGTCAGAGACCCAGTACTTC. Translation gives CASSPRGSETQYF.